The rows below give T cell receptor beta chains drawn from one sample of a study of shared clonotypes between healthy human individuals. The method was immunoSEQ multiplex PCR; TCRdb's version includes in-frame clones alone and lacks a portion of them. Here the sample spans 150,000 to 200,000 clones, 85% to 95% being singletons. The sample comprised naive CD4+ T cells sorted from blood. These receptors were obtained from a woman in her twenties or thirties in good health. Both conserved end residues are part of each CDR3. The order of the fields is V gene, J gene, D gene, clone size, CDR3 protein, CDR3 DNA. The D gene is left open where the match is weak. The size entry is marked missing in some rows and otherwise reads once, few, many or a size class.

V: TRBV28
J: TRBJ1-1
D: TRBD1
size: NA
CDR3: CASSPGTANTEAFF
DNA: TGTGCCAGCAGTCCCGGGACAGCCAACACTGAAGCTTTCTTT

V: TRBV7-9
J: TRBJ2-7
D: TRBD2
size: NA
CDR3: CASMSGVGEQYF
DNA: TGTGCCAGCATGAGCGGGGTGGGCGAGCAGTACTTC

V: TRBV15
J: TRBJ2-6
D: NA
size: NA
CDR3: CATSRGTGFGANVLTF
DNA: TGTGCCACCAGCCGCGGTACCGGTTTCGGGGCCAACGTCCTGACTTTC

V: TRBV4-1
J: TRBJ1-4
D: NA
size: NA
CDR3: CASSQGLPQGLGEKLFF
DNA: TGCGCCAGCAGCCAAGGTCTCCCTCAGGGGTTGGGGGAAAAACTGTTTTTT

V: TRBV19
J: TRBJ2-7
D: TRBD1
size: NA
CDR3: CASSIRTGGSYEQYF
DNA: TGTGCCAGTAGTATAAGGACAGGGGGTTCCTACGAGCAGTACTTC

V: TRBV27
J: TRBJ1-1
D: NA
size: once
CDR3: CASSTDLNTEAFF
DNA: TGTGCCAGCAGTACAGACCTGAACACTGAAGCTTTCTTT

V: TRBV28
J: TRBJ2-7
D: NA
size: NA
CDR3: CASSRGRAYEQYF
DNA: TGTGCCAGCAGCCGGGGGCGAGCCTACGAGCAGTACTTC

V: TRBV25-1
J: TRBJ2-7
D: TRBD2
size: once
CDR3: CASSDRTSGKSYEQYF
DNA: TGTGCCAGCAGTGATCGGACTAGCGGGAAGAGCTACGAGCAGTACTTC

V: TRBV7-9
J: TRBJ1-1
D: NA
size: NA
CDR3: CASSPIVAEAFF
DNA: TGTGCCAGCAGCCCAATCGTCGCTGAAGCTTTCTTT

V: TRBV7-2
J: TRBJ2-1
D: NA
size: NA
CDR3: CASSPGGYEQFF
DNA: TGTGCCAGCAGCCCGGGCGGCTATGAGCAGTTCTTC

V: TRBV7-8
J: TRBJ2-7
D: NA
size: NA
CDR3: CASSLVSQGNSYEQYF
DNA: TGTGCCAGCAGCTTAGTGTCGCAGGGGAACTCCTACGAGCAGTACTTC

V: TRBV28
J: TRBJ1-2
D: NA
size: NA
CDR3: CASSPPPGEGYTF
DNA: TGTGCCAGCAGTCCCCCCCCAGGGGAAGGCTACACCTTC

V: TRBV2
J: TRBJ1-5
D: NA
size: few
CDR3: CASSVMTLGNQPQHF
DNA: TGTGCCAGCAGTGTAATGACCCTAGGCAATCAGCCCCAGCATTTT

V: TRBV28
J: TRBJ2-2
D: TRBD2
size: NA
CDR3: CASSFSGGTGELFF
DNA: TGTGCCAGCAGTTTTTCGGGAGGGACCGGGGAGCTGTTTTTT

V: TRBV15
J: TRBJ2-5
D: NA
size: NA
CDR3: CATSRDNGKETQYF
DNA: TGTGCCACCAGCAGAGATAACGGGAAAGAGACCCAGTACTTC

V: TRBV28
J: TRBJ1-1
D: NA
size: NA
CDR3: CASSFLPKNTEAFF
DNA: TGTGCCAGCAGTTTTTTACCGAAGAACACTGAAGCTTTCTTT